This T cell receptor (beta chain) was profiled in a study of blood T cells in healthy people across ages. V was cut by 2 bases and J by 1 base, with 12 bases left in between. CDR3 length equals 15 residues. From germline, CDR1 is LNHNV and CDR2 YYDKDF (reference sequence). A sample-barcoded 5' primer and a J-beta primer mix were used in a second PCR of roughly 7 to 12 cycles. Via MiXCR, TCRdb re-called the 5' RACE reads, giving one row per CDR3 protein. The repertoire holds about 1,500,000 distinct CDR3 sequences, with 28% as singletons. This clonotype showed up many times. V is TRBV15 and J is TRBJ2-7; the D gene is possibly TRBD1 (5 bases). The sample was blood. This clonotype was obtained from a woman aged 25-40 years in good health. CDR3 in amino acids: CATSRYPRGSYEQYF. CDR3 coding DNA: TGTGCCACCAGCAGATACCCAAGGGGATCCTACGAGCAGTACTTC.